This TCR beta chain was documented in a study of shared clonotypes between healthy human individuals. TCRdb's copy holds only in-frame clones and misses some; the assay was immunoSEQ multiplex PCR. Here the sample spans about 600,000 clones, around 95% being singletons. The naive CD8 fraction comprised CD45RO-negative cells positively selected for CCR7 and excluded terminally differentiated effector memory CD45RA+ cells. Between the trimmed V and J ends, which lost 4 bases and 0 bases, there was a span of 16 bases. In germline, CDR1 is LNHDA, CDR2 SQIVND (reference sequence). The CDR3 loop spans 17 amino acids.

The V gene is TRBV19, the J gene TRBJ1-5; a weak D match, TRBD1 (5 bases). The sample was naive CD8+ T cells sorted from blood. The receptor comes from a woman in her twenties or thirties in good health. The CDR3 DNA reads TGTGCCAGTAGTACCGGGGACCTGGGGTATAGCAATCAGCCCCAGCATTTT. Its protein is CASSTGDLGYSNQPQHF.